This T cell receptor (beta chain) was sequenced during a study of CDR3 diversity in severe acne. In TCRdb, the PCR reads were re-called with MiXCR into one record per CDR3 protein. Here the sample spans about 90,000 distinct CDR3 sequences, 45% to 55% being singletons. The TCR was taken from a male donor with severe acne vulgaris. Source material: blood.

The CDR3 is CASSYSDYSGANVLTF. The CDR3 region has the DNA TGTGCCAGCAGTTACTCGGATTACTCTGGGGCCAACGTCCTGACTTTC. The chain couples TRBV6-5 to TRBJ2-6; D remains ambiguous. The CDR3 sequence is 16 residues long. V was clipped by 0 bases and J by 0 bases, with 6 bases between them. Germline V gene data show CDR1 as MNHEY and CDR2 as SVGAGI.